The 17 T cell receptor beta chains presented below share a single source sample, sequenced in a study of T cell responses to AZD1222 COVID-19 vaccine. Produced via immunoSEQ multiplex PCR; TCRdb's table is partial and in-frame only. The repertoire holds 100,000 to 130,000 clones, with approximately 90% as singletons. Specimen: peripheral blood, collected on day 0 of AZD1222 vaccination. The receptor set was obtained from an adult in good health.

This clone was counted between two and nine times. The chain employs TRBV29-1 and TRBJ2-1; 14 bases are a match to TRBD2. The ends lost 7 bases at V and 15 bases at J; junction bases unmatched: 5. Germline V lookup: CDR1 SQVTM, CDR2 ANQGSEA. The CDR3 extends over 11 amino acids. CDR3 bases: TGCAGCGCGGGACTAGCGGGAGTCCTGTTCTTC. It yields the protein CSAGLAGVLFF.

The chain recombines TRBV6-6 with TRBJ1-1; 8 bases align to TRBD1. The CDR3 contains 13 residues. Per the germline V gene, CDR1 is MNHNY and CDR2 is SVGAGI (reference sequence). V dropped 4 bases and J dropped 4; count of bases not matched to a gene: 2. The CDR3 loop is CASSSGGFTEAFF. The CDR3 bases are TGTGCCAGCAGTTCAGGGGGCTTCACTGAAGCTTTCTTT.

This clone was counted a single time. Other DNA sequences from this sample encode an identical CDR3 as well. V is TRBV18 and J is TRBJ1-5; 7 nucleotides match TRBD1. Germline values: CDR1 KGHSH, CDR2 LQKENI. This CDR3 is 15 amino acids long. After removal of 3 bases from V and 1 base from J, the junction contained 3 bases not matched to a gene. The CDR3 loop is CASSPETGSNQPQHF. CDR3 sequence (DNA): TGTGCCAGCTCACCGGAGACAGGGAGCAATCAGCCCCAGCATTTT.

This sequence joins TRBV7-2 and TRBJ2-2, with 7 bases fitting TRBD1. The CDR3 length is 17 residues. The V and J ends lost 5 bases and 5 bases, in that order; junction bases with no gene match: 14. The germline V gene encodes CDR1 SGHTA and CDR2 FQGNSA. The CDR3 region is CASSPLRQGHITGELFF. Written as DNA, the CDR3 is TGTGCCAGCAGCCCCCTCAGACAGGGCCATATTACCGGGGAGCTGTTTTTT.

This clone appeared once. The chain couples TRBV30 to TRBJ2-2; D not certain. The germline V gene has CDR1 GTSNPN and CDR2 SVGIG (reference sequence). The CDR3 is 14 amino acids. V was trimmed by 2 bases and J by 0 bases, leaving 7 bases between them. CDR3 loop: CAWSRAPNTGELFF. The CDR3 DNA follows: TGTGCCTGGAGTCGGGCACCGAACACCGGGGAGCTGTTTTTT.

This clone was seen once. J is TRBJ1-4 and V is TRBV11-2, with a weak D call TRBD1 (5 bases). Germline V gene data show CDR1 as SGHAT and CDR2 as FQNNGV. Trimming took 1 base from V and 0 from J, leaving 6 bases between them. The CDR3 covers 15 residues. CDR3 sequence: CASSLGGATNEKLFF. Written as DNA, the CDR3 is TGTGCCAGCAGCTTAGGAGGGGCAACTAATGAAAAACTGTTTTTT.

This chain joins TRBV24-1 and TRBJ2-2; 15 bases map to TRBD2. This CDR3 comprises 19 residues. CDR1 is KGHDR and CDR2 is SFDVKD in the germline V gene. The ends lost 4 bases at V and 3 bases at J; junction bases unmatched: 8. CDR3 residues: CATSDRGLAGGPYTGELFF. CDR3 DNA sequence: TGTGCCACCAGTGACCGCGGACTAGCGGGAGGGCCGTACACCGGGGAGCTGTTTTTT.

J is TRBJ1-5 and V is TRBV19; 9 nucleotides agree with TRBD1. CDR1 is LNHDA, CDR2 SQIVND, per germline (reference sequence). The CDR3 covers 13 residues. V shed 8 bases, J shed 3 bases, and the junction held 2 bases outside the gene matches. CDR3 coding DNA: TGTGCCAGTCGGACAGGGGACAATCAGCCCCAGCATTTT. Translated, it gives CASRTGDNQPQHF.

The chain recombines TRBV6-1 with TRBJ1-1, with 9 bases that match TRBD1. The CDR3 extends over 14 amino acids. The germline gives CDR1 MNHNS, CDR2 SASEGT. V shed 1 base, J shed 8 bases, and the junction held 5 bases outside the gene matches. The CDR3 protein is CASSEGGTGNEAFF. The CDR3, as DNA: TGTGCCAGCAGTGAAGGGGGGACAGGGAACGAAGCTTTCTTT.

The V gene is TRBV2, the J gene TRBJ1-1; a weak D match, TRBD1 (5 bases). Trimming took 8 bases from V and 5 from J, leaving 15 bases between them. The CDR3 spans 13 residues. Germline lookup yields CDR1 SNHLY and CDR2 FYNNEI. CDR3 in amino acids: CASRLLGDTEAFF. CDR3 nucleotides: TGTGCCAGCCGTTTACTGGGGGATACTGAAGCTTTCTTT.

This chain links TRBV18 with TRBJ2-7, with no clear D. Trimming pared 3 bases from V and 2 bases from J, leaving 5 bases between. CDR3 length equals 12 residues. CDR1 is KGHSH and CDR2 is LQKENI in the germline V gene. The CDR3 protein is CASSPKTYEQYF. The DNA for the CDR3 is TGTGCCAGCTCACCCAAGACCTACGAGCAGTACTTC.

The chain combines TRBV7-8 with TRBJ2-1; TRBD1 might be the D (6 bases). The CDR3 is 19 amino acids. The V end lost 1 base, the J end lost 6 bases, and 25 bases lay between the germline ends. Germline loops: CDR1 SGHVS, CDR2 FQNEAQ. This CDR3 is CASSLVIKVVAGASNEQFF. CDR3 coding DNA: TGTGCCAGCAGCTTAGTTATTAAGGTGGTGGCAGGGGCATCCAATGAGCAGTTCTTC.

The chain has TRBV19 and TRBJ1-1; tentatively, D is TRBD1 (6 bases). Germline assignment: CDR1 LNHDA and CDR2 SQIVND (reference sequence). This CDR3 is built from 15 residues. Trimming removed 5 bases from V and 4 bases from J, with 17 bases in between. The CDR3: CASSQTGGGGTEAFF. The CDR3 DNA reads TGTGCCAGTAGTCAGACAGGTGGGGGGGGCACTGAAGCTTTCTTT.

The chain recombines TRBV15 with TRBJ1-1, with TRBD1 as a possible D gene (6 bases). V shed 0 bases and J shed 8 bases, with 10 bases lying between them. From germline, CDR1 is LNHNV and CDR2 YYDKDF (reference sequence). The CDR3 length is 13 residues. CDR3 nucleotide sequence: TGTGCCACCAGCAGAGATGCGGGGGCCGAAGCTTTCTTT. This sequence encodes CATSRDAGAEAFF.

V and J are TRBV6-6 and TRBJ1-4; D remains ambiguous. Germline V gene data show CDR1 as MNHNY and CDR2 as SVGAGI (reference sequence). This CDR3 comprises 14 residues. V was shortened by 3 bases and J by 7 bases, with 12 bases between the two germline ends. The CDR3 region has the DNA TGTGCCAGCAGTTATGATCCTGGGATTGAAAAACTGTTTTTT. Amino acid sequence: CASSYDPGIEKLFF.

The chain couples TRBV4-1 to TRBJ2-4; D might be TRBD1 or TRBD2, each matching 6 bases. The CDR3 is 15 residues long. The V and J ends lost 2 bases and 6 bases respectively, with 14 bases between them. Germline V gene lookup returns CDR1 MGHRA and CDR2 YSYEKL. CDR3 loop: CASSQIGGPGNIQYF. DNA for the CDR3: TGCGCCAGCAGCCAAATTGGGGGGCCGGGAAACATTCAGTACTTC.

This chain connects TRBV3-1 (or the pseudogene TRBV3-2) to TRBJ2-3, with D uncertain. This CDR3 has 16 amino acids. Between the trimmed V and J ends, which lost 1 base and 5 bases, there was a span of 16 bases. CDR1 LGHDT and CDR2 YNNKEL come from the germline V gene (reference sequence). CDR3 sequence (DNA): TGTGCCAGCAGCCAAGTATACCAGCGTACTAAAGATACGCAGTATTTT. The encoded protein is CASSQVYQRTKDTQYF.